This T cell receptor beta chain was recovered during a study of shared clonotypes between healthy human individuals. Findings and limits, study-wide: It was only blood that was sampled, and tissue repertoires likely differ.

CDR3 length equals 13 residues. CDR1 is MNHEY and CDR2 is SVGAGI in the germline V gene. With 0 bases removed from V and 9 bases from J, the gap between germline ends came to 11 bases. The protocol was immunoSEQ multiplex PCR, while the TCRdb copy is restricted to in-frame clones and leaves out a portion. Here the sample spans roughly 2.2 million clones, 80% to 95% being singletons. There were no recent acute infections or vaccinations among the donors, who were healthy HIV-negative adults. On this clone: The target antigen is unknown.

The chain couples TRBV6-5 to TRBJ1-1; D unclear. The source material was naive CD4+ T cells from PBMCs. Regarding subset: CD45RA+ positively selected. This clonotype originated in a man between 18 and 29 years old in good health. Some clones in this sample may be carry-over from other donors' samples. The CDR3 coding sequence is TGTGCCAGCAGTTACTCAACGGGGAGACAAGCTTTCTTT. Translated: CASSYSTGRQAFF.